This T cell receptor (beta chain) came from a study of CD8 T cells in ankylosing spondylitis. The study, taken as a whole, reports: Clones tied to disease were said to be significantly enriched in matched ankylosing spondylitis synovial fluid. With a CD8+ phenotype, disease-linked clones were relatively rare in peripheral blood. Reports of some motif variants in reactive arthritis synovial fluid and blood predate this one.

Note on this clonotype: Its matching antigen is unknown.

Molecular-barcoded quantitative 5'-RACE produced these TCR beta libraries. TCRdb reprocessed the 5' RACE reads via MiXCR and lists one record per CDR3 protein. The repertoire consists of about 200,000 distinct CDR3 sequences, with around 24% occurring once and the leading ten covering about 6.9%. The CDR3 runs to 16 residues. The germline CDR1 and CDR2 sequences are SGHVS and FNYEAQ. V dropped 5 bases and J dropped 2; count of bases not matched to a gene: 10. Sequenced sample: blood, either unsorted or a sorted T cell fraction (not recorded which). This sequence joins TRBV7-6 and TRBJ2-3; 7 bases are shared with TRBD1. This TCR was sampled from a male donor with ankylosing spondylitis or in good health (not recorded which). The CDR3: CASSPNRGMSTDTQYF. The CDR3 bases are TGTGCCAGCAGCCCGAACAGGGGAATGTCCACAGATACGCAGTATTTT.